This TCR beta chain is from a study of cytomegalovirus exposure and HLA in healthy donors. Overall study findings and caveats: Apparent HLA restriction characterized most CMV-associated TCR beta chains in a later analysis.

Primers for the PCR totalled 60 Vbeta and 13 Jbeta. This table comes from immunoSEQ multiplex PCR, and its TCRdb copy is limited to in-frame clones, with some not included. The top ten hold roughly 7.3% of the sample, which has 100,000 to 150,000 clones, roughly 72% seen once. The CDR3 is made up of 17 amino acids. Germline values: CDR1 LGHNA, CDR2 YNFKEQ. Trimming left V 4 bases short and J 0 bases short, with 19 bases between. The sample holds one count of this clone. The target antigen is unknown. The sample comprised PBMCs. This receptor was taken from a male donor in good health and CMV-seronegative. This sequence joins TRBV4-2 and TRBJ2-7, with D possibly being TRBD1 (6 bases). The CDR3 here is CASSPRRRQVDSYEQYF. Written as DNA, the CDR3 is TGTGCCAGCAGCCCAAGACGCAGACAGGTGGACTCCTACGAGCAGTACTTC.